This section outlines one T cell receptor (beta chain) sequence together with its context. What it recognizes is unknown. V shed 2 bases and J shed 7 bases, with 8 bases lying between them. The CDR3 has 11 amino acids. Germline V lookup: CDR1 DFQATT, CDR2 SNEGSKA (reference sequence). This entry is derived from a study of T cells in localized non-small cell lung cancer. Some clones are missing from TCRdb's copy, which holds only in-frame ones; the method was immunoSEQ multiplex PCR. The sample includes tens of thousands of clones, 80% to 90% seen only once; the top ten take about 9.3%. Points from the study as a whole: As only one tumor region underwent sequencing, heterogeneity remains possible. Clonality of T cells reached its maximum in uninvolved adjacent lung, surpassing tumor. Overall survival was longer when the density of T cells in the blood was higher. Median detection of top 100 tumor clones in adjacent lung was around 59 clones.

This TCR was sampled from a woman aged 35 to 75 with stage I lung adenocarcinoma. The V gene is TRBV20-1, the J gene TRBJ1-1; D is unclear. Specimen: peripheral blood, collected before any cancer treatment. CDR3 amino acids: CSARFGVEAFF. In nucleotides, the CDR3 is TGCAGTGCTAGATTCGGGGTTGAAGCTTTCTTT.